A selection of T cell receptor beta chains follows, all from one sample in a study of cytomegalovirus exposure and HLA in healthy donors. Here immunoSEQ multiplex PCR was the method, and the copy in TCRdb shows in-frame clones only, minus some. The data hold around 100,000 clones, with over 60% observed a single time. Input material: PBMCs. These receptors were taken from a man aged 30 to 45 in good health and CMV-seronegative. The CDR3 runs from the conserved cysteine through the conserved F or W. A D gene is named only where the DNA matches it firmly. Rows may omit the clone size; those that give it use once, few, many or a size class.

TRBJ2-5,11,TRBV29-1,-,-,CSVETVETQYF,TGCAGCGTAGAGACAGTAGAGACCCAGTACTTC
TRBJ2-1,17,TRBV2,TRBD2,few,CASSERLAGGPGSEQFF,TGTGCCAGCAGCGAACGTTTAGCGGGAGGGCCCGGTAGTGAGCAGTTCTTC
TRBJ1-3,17,TRBV27,TRBD1,-,CASSLSNRGFAGNTIYF,TGTGCCAGCAGTTTATCCAACAGGGGGTTCGCTGGAAACACCATATATTTT
TRBJ2-3,14,TRBV2,-,few,CASSTSTFTDTQYF,TGTGCCAGTTCCACTAGTACCTTCACAGATACGCAGTATTTT
TRBJ2-7,13,TRBV12-5,-,few,CASGFPGIDSQYF,TGTGCTAGTGGTTTCCCAGGGATCGATTCCCAGTACTTC
TRBJ1-1,13,TRBV11-3,TRBD1,-,CASSDQGDTEAFF,TGTGCCAGCAGCGATCAGGGGGACACTGAAGCTTTCTTT
TRBJ2-7,15,TRBV11-2,-,few,CASSSFGQGYYEQYF,TGTGCCAGCAGCTCTTTTGGTCAGGGGTACTACGAGCAGTACTTC
TRBJ1-2,14,TRBV7-9,-,-,CASSLAGQPYGYTF,TGTGCCAGCAGCTTAGCGGGCCAGCCCTATGGCTACACCTTC
TRBJ2-7,14,TRBV6-6,TRBD2,-,CARILAGGSYEQYF,TGTGCCAGAATACTAGCGGGAGGTTCCTACGAGCAGTACTTC
TRBJ2-7,16,TRBV4-3,-,-,CASSQNPQGNLGEQYF,TGCGCCAGCAGCCAGAATCCCCAGGGAAACCTAGGCGAGCAGTACTTC
TRBJ2-7,15,TRBV7-2,TRBD2,-,CASSSPGLAGGLQYF,TGTGCCAGCAGCTCACCGGGACTAGCGGGGGGGTTGCAGTACTTC
TRBJ2-5,14,TRBV7-6,-,-,CASSPSEGSGTQYF,TGTGCCAGCAGCCCTAGTGAGGGCTCGGGGACCCAGTACTTC
TRBJ2-7,12,TRBV2,-,-,CARSGYSYEQYF,TGTGCCAGGAGCGGTTACTCCTACGAGCAGTACTTC
TRBJ2-5,14,TRBV5-5,TRBD2,-,CASSFYGRGETQYF,TGTGCCAGCAGCTTTTACGGGAGGGGAGAGACCCAGTACTTC
TRBJ1-1,14,TRBV7-8,-,-,CASSLVELNTEAFF,TGTGCCAGCAGCTTAGTCGAGTTGAACACTGAAGCTTTCTTT
TRBJ2-1,18,TRBV29-1,TRBD2,-,CSVEAPSGRVTVYNEQFF,TGCAGCGTTGAGGCCCCTAGCGGGAGGGTGACAGTCTACAATGAGCAGTTCTTC
TRBJ2-5,15,TRBV11-2,TRBD2,few,CASSFGTSGGDTQYF,TGTGCCAGCAGCTTCGGGACTAGCGGAGGAGATACCCAGTACTTC
TRBJ2-1,15,TRBV9,TRBD2,-,CASSMTSGGVNEQFF,TGTGCCAGCAGCATGACTAGCGGGGGGGTCAATGAGCAGTTCTTC
TRBJ2-7,17,TRBV2,TRBD1,-,CASSEDRDRALNYEQYF,TGTGCCAGCAGTGAAGATAGGGACAGGGCCCTGAATTACGAGCAGTACTTC
TRBJ2-2,18,TRBV11-2,TRBD2,few,CASSLVREFVVNTGELFF,TGTGCCAGCAGCTTAGTGCGGGAGTTTGTGGTGAACACCGGGGAGCTGTTTTTT
TRBJ1-2,11,TRBV29-1,TRBD1,-,CSVAQGADYTF,TGCAGCGTTGCCCAGGGGGCCGACTACACCTTC
TRBJ2-5,13,TRBV6-6,TRBD1,few,CASSQTGVETQYF,TGTGCCAGCAGCCAGACAGGGGTCGAGACCCAGTACTTC
TRBJ2-1,15,TRBV30,-,-,CAWNPSQLGYNEQFF,TGTGCCTGGAACCCATCCCAACTAGGTTACAATGAGCAGTTCTTC
TRBJ1-5,14,TRBV7-9,-,-,CASSLAGDNQPQHF,TGTGCCAGCAGCTTGGCAGGGGACAATCAGCCCCAGCATTTT
TRBJ2-5,13,TRBV11-2,-,once,CASSLDRSETQYF,TGTGCCAGCAGCTTAGATCGGTCAGAGACCCAGTACTTC
TRBJ2-7,12,TRBV28,TRBD1,-,CASTAGGYEQYF,TGTGCCAGCACTGCAGGGGGCTACGAGCAGTACTTC
TRBJ2-5,15,TRBV6-1,TRBD2,-,CASSGLAGGAQTQYF,TGTGCCAGCAGTGGACTAGCGGGGGGGGCCCAGACCCAGTACTTC
TRBJ2-7,13,TRBV9,-,once,CASSVGGLYEQYF,TGTGCCAGCAGCGTAGGCGGACTATACGAGCAGTACTTC
TRBJ1-6,14,TRBV11-2,TRBD1,-,CASTPGRGDSPLHF,TGTGCCAGCACCCCCGGCAGGGGGGATTCACCCCTCCACTTT
TRBJ1-2,14,TRBV7-8,-,-,CASSLGDTDYGYTF,TGTGCCAGCAGCTTAGGCGATACAGACTATGGCTACACCTTC
TRBJ2-6,16,TRBV5-1,-,-,CASSVGLSSGANVLTF,TGCGCCAGCAGCGTGGGACTGTCCTCTGGGGCCAACGTCCTGACTTTC
TRBJ2-5,16,TRBV4-2,-,-,CASSQGPVGGQETQYF,TGTGCCAGCAGCCAAGGCCCAGTGGGAGGCCAAGAGACCCAGTACTTC
TRBJ1-2,13,TRBV4-3,TRBD1,-,CASSHGTGGDYTF,TGCGCCAGCAGCCATGGGACAGGCGGTGACTACACCTTC
TRBJ1-1,14,TRBV11-2,-,few,CASSWRGGNTEAFF,TGTGCCAGCAGCTGGAGGGGGGGGAACACTGAAGCTTTCTTT
TRBJ2-7,14,TRBV4-3,TRBD1,-,CASSLGTGNYEQYF,TGCGCCAGCAGCCTTGGGACAGGGAACTACGAGCAGTACTTC
TRBJ2-7,13,TRBV5-4,-,-,CASSLGGPYERYF,TGTGCCAGCAGCTTGGGGGGCCCCTACGAGCGGTACTTC
TRBJ2-2,15,TRBV5-1,TRBD1,-,CASSFGQGVTGELFF,TGCGCCAGCAGCTTCGGACAGGGCGTCACCGGGGAGCTGTTTTTT
TRBJ1-6,18,TRBV10-3,-,-,CAIRNGQTDPSYNSPLHF,TGTGCCATCAGAAATGGACAGACCGACCCATCCTATAATTCACCCCTCCACTTT
TRBJ1-1,19,TRBV4-1,-,-,CASSQLEGPRAFLNTEAFF,TGCGCCAGCAGCCAACTCGAGGGCCCTCGGGCCTTTCTGAACACTGAAGCTTTCTTT
TRBJ2-7,12,TRBV11-2,-,-,CASSLSEAEQYF,TGTGCCAGCAGCTTAAGTGAGGCCGAGCAGTACTTC
TRBJ2-7,15,TRBV10-2,TRBD1,-,CASSAPGTGNNEQYF,TGCGCCAGCAGTGCCCCCGGGACAGGAAACAACGAGCAGTACTTC
TRBJ2-3,15,TRBV11-3,TRBD1,-,CASSPRGLGTDTQYF,TGTGCCAGCAGCCCAAGGGGGCTTGGCACAGATACGCAGTATTTT
TRBJ2-5,14,TRBV6-5,TRBD1,-,CASSSEGQEETQYF,TGTGCCAGCAGTTCTGAGGGACAGGAAGAGACCCAGTACTTC
TRBJ2-1,14,TRBV6-1,-,once,CASSGNPAVGEQFF,TGTGCCAGCAGTGGCAATCCAGCGGTTGGTGAGCAGTTCTTC
TRBJ2-5,16,TRBV9,-,-,CASSVWGGERQETQYF,TGTGCCAGCAGCGTTTGGGGGGGCGAGCGTCAAGAGACCCAGTACTTC
TRBJ1-2,13,TRBV7-6,TRBD1,-,CASSLGQGAGYTF,TGTGCCAGCAGCTTAGGGCAGGGGGCTGGCTACACCTTC
TRBJ1-1,12,TRBV10-1,-,few,CASSEVTGEAFF,TGCGCCAGCAGTGAAGTGACGGGAGAAGCTTTCTTT
TRBJ1-6,15,TRBV27,-,-,CASGAMSSYNSPLHF,TGTGCCAGCGGGGCGATGAGCTCCTATAATTCACCCCTCCACTTT
TRBJ2-7,15,TRBV5-6,-,-,CASSFLGQSYREQYF,TGTGCCAGCAGCTTTTTGGGGCAATCTTATCGGGAGCAGTACTTC